One T cell receptor (beta chain) is described in this entry. Its specificity is unknown. The data belong to a study of cytomegalovirus exposure and HLA in healthy donors. Points from the study as a whole: A later analysis appeared to link common viral pathogens to several of the most significant clusters.

V gave up 5 bases and J gave up 2 bases; unmatched junction bases: 6. The CDR3 sequence is 15 residues long. CDR1 and CDR2 (germline): SEHNR, FQNEAQ (reference sequence). The PCR ran on 60 Vbeta and 13 Jbeta primers. This table comes from immunoSEQ multiplex PCR, and its TCRdb copy is limited to in-frame clones, with some not included. Here the sample spans some 130,000 clones, roughly 79% being singletons. This TCR derives from a boy aged 2-15 years in good health and CMV-seronegative. Sequencing was done on a sample of PBMCs. The rearrangement uses TRBV7-9 and TRBJ2-3; 8 bases are a match to TRBD2. CDR3 residues: CASSTRLAITDTQYF. In DNA, the CDR3 is TGTGCCAGCAGCACCAGACTAGCGATCACAGATACGCAGTATTTT.